This T cell receptor beta chain was captured in a study of CD8 T cells in ankylosing spondylitis. Study outcomes and limitations: Characteristic, it appeared, of ankylosing spondylitis blood was a TCR beta motif of eight highly homologous variants. Past studies reported some motif variants in reactive arthritis synovial fluid and blood.

V was clipped by 0 bases and J by 3 bases, with 13 bases between them. Germline CDR1 is SGHRS and CDR2 is YFSETQ. The CDR3 is made up of 16 amino acids. TCR beta libraries were made by quantitative 5'-RACE with molecular barcodes. TCRdb re-derived calls from the 5' RACE reads in MiXCR, one entry per CDR3 protein. The repertoire consists of around 430,000 distinct CDR3 sequences, with 17% occurring once and the leading ten covering just over 1%. Concerning this clonotype: Its antigen is unidentified.

The chain employs TRBV5-1 and TRBJ1-5; D may be TRBD1 (5 bases). Sequences were obtained from blood, either unsorted or a sorted T cell fraction (not recorded which). This receptor was obtained from a male donor with ankylosing spondylitis. Written as DNA, the CDR3 is TGCGCCAGCAGCTTGGGGGGCAGCGTCTCCAATCAGCCCCAGCATTTT. The encoded protein is CASSLGGSVSNQPQHF.